This entry features one TCR beta chain sequence. The CDR3 length is 16 residues. CDR1 and CDR2 (germline): MNHEY, SVGEGT. V was pared by 5 bases and J by 0 bases, with 7 bases of the junction left unmatched. Authors' methods: Researchers report that nucleated cell counts were estimated from reference gene primer amplification. Produced via immunoSEQ multiplex PCR; TCRdb's table is partial and in-frame only. Clone size and the V and J calls come from that table; the DNA yielded D and trimming. This table has tens of thousands of clones, 60% to 85% appearing once. The source of the sample is a study of blood T cell repertoires in COVID-19. The wider study: Samples of COVID-19 (acute and convalescent) were obtained from the United States, Italy and Spain.

The chain employs TRBV6-2 or TRBV6-3 and TRBJ1-5; 7 nucleotides align to TRBD1. The sample taken for sequencing was peripheral blood. This receptor was taken from a human donor with active or convalescent COVID-19. The donor label of this sample is uncertain. Written as DNA, the CDR3 is TGTGCCAGCAGTCCGGGACAGAGGTTTAGCAATCAGCCCCAGCATTTT. This codes for CASSPGQRFSNQPQHF.